One T cell receptor beta chain is described in this entry. The antigen is undetermined. This specimen belongs to a study of PD-1 blockade in classical Hodgkin lymphoma. Overall study findings and caveats: Nivolumab initiation under 1 year post-ASCT meant exclusion. Newly diagnosed patients had diversity similar to the baseline diversity of complete responders. By cycle point C4D1, TCR diversity had risen significantly in CD4+ cells (but not CD8+ cells).

Generated by immunoSEQ multiplex PCR, the TCRdb table keeps only in-frame clones and is missing some. The data hold 100,000 to 120,000 clones, with nearly 90% observed a single time. Autologous stem cell transplantation was followed by relapse in every patient, and brentuximab vedotin exposure varied. Complete response, partial response or progressive disease made up the best responses. The length of the CDR3 is 17 residues. Germline V gene sequence: CDR1 SGDLS, CDR2 YYNGEE. The V gene lost 4 bases and the J gene lost 4 bases, with 22 bases spanning the gap. J is TRBJ2-3 and V is TRBV9; perhaps TRBD2 as D (5 bases). The specimen was peripheral blood mononuclear cells (PBMCs), collected before the second cycle of nivolumab. This TCR was recovered from a human donor with classical Hodgkin lymphoma. CDR3: CASSPLGWEKLADTQYF. Written as DNA, the CDR3 is TGTGCCAGCAGCCCTCTTGGGTGGGAGAAGCTGGCAGATACGCAGTATTTT.